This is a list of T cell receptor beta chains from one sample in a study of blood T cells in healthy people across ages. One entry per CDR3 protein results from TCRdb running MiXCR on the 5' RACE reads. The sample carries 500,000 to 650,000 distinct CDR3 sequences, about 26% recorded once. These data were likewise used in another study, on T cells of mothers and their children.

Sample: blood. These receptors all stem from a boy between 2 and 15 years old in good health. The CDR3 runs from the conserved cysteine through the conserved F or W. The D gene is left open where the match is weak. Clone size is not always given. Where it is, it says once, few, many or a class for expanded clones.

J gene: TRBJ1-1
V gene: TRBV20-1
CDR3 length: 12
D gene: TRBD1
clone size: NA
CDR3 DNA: TGCAGTGTCCGAGGGGGCTTGACTGAAGCTTTCTTT
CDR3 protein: CSVRGGLTEAFF

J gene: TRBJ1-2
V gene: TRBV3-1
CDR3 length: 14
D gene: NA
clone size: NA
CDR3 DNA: TGTGCCAGCAGCCAAGATAGCGGATTCTATGGCTACACCTTC
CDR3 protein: CASSQDSGFYGYTF

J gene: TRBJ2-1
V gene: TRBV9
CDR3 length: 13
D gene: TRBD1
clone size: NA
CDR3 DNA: TGTGCCAGCAGCTCAAAACATACAGGGGGTTTGTTCTTC
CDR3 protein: CASSSKHTGGLFF

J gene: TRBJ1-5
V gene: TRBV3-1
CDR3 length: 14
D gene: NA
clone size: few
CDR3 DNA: TGTGCCAGCAGCCAGGGGTTTGGGGATCAGCCCCAGCATTTT
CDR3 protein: CASSQGFGDQPQHF

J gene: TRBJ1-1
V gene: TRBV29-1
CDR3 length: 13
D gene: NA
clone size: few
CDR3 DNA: TGCAGCGTGAGGGAGGGGCGGAACACTGAAGCTTTCTTT
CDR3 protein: CSVREGRNTEAFF

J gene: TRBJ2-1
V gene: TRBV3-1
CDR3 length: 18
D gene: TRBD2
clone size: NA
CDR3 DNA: TGTGCCAGCAGCCAAGATTGGGGACTAGCGGGGGTAGACAATGAGCAGTTCTTC
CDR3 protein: CASSQDWGLAGVDNEQFF

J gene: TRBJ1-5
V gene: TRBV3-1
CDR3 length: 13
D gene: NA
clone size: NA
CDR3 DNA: TGTGCCAGCAGCCAAGAACCCCATCAGCCCCAGCATTTT
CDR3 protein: CASSQEPHQPQHF

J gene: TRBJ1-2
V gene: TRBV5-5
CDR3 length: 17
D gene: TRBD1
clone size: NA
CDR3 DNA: TGTGCCAGCAGCTTGGTTGGGCAGGGGGATGCTAACTATGGCTACACCTTC
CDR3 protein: CASSLVGQGDANYGYTF

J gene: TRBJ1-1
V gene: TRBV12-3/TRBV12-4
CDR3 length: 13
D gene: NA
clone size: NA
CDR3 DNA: TGTGCCAGCAGCAAGACCACGAACACTGAGGCTTTCTTT
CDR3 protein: CASSKTTNTEAFF

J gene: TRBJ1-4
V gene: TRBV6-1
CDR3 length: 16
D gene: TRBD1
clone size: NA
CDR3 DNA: TGTGCCAGCAGTGCTCCCCCGGGACAGCTTAATGAAAAACTGTTTTTT
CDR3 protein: CASSAPPGQLNEKLFF

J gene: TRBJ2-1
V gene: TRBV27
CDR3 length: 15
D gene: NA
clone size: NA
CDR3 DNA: TGTGCCAGCAGTTTAAGGGGGGGACAGTACAATGAGCAGTTCTTC
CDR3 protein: CASSLRGGQYNEQFF

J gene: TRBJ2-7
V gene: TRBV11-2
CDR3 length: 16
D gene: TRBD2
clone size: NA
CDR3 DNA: TGTGCCAGCAGCTTAAATTCGGCGGGGGGGCCCTACGAGCAGTGCTTC
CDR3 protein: CASSLNSAGGPYEQCF

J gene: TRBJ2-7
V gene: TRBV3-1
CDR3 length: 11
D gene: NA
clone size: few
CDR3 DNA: TGTGCCAGCAGCCAAGGACAAGAGCAGTACTTC
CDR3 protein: CASSQGQEQYF

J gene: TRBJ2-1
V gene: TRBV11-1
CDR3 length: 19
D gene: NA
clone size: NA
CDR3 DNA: TGTGCCAGCAGCCAACCCGGACAGAGCCCTATCCGCTCCTACAATGAGCAGTTCTTC
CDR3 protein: CASSQPGQSPIRSYNEQFF

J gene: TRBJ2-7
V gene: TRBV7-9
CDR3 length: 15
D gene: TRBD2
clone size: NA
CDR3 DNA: TGTGCCAGCAGCTTATTGGCGGGAGGGGTCGGGGAGCAGTACTTC
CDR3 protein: CASSLLAGGVGEQYF

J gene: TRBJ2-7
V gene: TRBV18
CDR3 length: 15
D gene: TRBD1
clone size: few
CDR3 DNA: TGTGCCAGCTCACCTCTGGGACAGGGAGGCTACGAGCAGTACTTC
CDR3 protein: CASSPLGQGGYEQYF

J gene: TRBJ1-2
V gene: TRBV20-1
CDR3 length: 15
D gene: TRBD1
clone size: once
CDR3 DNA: TGCAGTGCTAGAGATTTAGGGACAGATTTAGTTGGCTACACCTTC
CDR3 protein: CSARDLGTDLVGYTF

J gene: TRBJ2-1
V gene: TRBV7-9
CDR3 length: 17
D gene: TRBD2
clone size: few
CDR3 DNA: TGTGCCAGCAGCTCCTCGACTAGCGGGGGAAAGTACAATGAGCAGTTCTTC
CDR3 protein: CASSSSTSGGKYNEQFF

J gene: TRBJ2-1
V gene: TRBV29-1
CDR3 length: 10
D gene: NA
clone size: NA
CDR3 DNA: TGCAGCGTTGATGTTCAAGAGCAGTTCTTC
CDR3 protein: CSVDVQEQFF

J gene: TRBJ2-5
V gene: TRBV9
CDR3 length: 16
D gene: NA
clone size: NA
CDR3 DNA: TGTGCCAGCAGCGTAGGGCACCGGGACTCCCAAGGAACCCAGTACTTC
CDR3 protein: CASSVGHRDSQGTQYF

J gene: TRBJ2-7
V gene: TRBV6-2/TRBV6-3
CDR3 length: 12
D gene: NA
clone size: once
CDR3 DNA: TGTGCCAGCACATCAGGGTACTACGAGCAGTACTTC
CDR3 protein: CASTSGYYEQYF

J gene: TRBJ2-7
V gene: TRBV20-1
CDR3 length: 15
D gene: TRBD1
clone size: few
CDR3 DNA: TGCAGTGCTAGGGACAGGAAAAGGCCCTCCTACGAGCAGTACTTC
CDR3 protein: CSARDRKRPSYEQYF

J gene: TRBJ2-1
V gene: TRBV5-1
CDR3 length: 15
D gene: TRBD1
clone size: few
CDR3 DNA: TGCGCCAGCAGCATCGGACAGGGAGGTTTGAATGAGCAGTTCTTC
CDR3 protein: CASSIGQGGLNEQFF

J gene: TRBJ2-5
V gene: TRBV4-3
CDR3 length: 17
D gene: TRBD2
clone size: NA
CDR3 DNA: TGCGCCAGCAGCCAGTCGACTAGCGGGAGAGGTGGAGAGACCCAGTACTTC
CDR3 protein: CASSQSTSGRGGETQYF

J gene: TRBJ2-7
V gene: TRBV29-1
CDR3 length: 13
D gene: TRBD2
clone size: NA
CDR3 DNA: TGCAGCGTAGAGACTAGCGGGGCCTACGAGCAGTACTTC
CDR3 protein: CSVETSGAYEQYF

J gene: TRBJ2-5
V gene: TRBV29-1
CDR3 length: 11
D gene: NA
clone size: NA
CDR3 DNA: TGCAGCGTTGCCACCCAAGAGACCCAGTACTTC
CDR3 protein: CSVATQETQYF

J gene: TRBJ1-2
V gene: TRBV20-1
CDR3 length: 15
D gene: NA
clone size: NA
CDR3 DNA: TGCAGTGCTAGCCTGGGGGGGCGTAATAACTATGGCTACACCTTC
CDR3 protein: CSASLGGRNNYGYTF

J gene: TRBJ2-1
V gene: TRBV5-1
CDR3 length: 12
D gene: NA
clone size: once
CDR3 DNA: TGCGCCAGCAGCTTCACAATTGGTGAGCAGTTCTTC
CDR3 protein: CASSFTIGEQFF

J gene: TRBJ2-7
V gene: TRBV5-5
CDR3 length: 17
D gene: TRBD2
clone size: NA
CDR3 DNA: TGTGCCAGCAGCTTGGCTCCCGGCGGGGGGAAATCCTACGAGCAGTACTTC
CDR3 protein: CASSLAPGGGKSYEQYF

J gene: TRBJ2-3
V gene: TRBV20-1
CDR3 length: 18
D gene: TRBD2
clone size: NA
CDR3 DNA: TGCAGTGCCAGAGGACTAGCGGGGGGTCAAAACTACCGGGATACGCAGTATTTT
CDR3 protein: CSARGLAGGQNYRDTQYF

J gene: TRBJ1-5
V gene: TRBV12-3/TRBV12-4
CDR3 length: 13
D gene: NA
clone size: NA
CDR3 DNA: TGTGCCAGCAGTGGAGGGGGTAGCTGGCCCCAGCATTTT
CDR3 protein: CASSGGGSWPQHF

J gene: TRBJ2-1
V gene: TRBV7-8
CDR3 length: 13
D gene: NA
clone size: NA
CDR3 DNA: TGTGCCAGCAGCTTAGTCCGAGAAAATGTGCAGTTCTTC
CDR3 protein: CASSLVRENVQFF

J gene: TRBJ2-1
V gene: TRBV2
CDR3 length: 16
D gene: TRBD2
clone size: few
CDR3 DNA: TGTGCCAGCAGTGAGGCGCTAGCGGGATCCTACAATGAGCAGTTCTTC
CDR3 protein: CASSEALAGSYNEQFF

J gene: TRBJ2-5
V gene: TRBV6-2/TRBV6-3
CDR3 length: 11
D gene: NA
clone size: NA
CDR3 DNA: TGTGCCAGCAGCAGCGGTCCGGGGGAGTTCTTC
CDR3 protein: CASSSGPGEFF

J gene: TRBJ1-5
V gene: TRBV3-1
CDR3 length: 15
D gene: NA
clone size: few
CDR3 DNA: TGTGCCAGCAGCCAAGATGGGGTGGTTAATCAGCCCCAGCATTTT
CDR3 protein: CASSQDGVVNQPQHF

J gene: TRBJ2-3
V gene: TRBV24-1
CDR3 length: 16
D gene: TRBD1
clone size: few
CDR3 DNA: TGTGCCACCAGTGACCCGACAGGGGGAAAAAGTGATACGCAGTATTTT
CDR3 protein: CATSDPTGGKSDTQYF

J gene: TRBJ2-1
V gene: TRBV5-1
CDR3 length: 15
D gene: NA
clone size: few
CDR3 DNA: TGCGCCAGCAGCAGGAGCCCCGGGAGCGACAATGAGCAGTTCTTC
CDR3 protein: CASSRSPGSDNEQFF

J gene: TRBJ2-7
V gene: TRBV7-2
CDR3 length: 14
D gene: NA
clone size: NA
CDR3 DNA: TGTGCCAGCAGCTTAGCGGAGACTAGTAGCGAGCAGTACTTC
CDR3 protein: CASSLAETSSEQYF

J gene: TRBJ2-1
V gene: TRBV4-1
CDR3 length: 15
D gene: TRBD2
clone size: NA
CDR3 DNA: TGCGCCAGCAGCCAAGACCTAGCGGGACACAATGAGCAGTTCTTC
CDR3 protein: CASSQDLAGHNEQFF

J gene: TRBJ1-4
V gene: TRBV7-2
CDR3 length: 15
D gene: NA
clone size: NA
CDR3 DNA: TGTGCCAGCAGCCCACCCGAGACCACTAATGAAAAACTGTTTTTT
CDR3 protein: CASSPPETTNEKLFF

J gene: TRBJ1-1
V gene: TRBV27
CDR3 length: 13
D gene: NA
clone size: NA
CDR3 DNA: TGTGCCAGCAGCTGGGGGGAGAACACTGAAGCTTTCTTT
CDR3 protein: CASSWGENTEAFF

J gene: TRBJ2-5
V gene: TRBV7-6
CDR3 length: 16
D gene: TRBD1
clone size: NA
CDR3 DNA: TGTGCCAGCAGCCGCCGATTACAGGGGGCTGAAGAGACCCAGTACTTC
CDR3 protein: CASSRRLQGAEETQYF

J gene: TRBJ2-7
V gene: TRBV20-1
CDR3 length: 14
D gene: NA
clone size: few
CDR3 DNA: TGCAGTGCTATGGATTTGGGCCACCACTACGAGCAGTACTTC
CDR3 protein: CSAMDLGHHYEQYF

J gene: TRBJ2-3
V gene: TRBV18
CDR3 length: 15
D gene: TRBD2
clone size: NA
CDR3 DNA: TGTGCCAGCTCACCCGGAGCGCGGGGGGTCGGTACGCAGTATTTT
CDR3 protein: CASSPGARGVGTQYF

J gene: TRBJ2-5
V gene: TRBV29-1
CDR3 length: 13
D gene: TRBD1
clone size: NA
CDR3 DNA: TGCAGCACAAACAGGGGGCTGGGGGAGACCCAGTACTTC
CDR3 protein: CSTNRGLGETQYF

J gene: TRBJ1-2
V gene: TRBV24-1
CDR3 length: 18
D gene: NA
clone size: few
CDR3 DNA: TGTGCCACCAGTGATTTGCCGGGGACGGAAAAAGCTAACTATGGCTACACCTTC
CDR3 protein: CATSDLPGTEKANYGYTF